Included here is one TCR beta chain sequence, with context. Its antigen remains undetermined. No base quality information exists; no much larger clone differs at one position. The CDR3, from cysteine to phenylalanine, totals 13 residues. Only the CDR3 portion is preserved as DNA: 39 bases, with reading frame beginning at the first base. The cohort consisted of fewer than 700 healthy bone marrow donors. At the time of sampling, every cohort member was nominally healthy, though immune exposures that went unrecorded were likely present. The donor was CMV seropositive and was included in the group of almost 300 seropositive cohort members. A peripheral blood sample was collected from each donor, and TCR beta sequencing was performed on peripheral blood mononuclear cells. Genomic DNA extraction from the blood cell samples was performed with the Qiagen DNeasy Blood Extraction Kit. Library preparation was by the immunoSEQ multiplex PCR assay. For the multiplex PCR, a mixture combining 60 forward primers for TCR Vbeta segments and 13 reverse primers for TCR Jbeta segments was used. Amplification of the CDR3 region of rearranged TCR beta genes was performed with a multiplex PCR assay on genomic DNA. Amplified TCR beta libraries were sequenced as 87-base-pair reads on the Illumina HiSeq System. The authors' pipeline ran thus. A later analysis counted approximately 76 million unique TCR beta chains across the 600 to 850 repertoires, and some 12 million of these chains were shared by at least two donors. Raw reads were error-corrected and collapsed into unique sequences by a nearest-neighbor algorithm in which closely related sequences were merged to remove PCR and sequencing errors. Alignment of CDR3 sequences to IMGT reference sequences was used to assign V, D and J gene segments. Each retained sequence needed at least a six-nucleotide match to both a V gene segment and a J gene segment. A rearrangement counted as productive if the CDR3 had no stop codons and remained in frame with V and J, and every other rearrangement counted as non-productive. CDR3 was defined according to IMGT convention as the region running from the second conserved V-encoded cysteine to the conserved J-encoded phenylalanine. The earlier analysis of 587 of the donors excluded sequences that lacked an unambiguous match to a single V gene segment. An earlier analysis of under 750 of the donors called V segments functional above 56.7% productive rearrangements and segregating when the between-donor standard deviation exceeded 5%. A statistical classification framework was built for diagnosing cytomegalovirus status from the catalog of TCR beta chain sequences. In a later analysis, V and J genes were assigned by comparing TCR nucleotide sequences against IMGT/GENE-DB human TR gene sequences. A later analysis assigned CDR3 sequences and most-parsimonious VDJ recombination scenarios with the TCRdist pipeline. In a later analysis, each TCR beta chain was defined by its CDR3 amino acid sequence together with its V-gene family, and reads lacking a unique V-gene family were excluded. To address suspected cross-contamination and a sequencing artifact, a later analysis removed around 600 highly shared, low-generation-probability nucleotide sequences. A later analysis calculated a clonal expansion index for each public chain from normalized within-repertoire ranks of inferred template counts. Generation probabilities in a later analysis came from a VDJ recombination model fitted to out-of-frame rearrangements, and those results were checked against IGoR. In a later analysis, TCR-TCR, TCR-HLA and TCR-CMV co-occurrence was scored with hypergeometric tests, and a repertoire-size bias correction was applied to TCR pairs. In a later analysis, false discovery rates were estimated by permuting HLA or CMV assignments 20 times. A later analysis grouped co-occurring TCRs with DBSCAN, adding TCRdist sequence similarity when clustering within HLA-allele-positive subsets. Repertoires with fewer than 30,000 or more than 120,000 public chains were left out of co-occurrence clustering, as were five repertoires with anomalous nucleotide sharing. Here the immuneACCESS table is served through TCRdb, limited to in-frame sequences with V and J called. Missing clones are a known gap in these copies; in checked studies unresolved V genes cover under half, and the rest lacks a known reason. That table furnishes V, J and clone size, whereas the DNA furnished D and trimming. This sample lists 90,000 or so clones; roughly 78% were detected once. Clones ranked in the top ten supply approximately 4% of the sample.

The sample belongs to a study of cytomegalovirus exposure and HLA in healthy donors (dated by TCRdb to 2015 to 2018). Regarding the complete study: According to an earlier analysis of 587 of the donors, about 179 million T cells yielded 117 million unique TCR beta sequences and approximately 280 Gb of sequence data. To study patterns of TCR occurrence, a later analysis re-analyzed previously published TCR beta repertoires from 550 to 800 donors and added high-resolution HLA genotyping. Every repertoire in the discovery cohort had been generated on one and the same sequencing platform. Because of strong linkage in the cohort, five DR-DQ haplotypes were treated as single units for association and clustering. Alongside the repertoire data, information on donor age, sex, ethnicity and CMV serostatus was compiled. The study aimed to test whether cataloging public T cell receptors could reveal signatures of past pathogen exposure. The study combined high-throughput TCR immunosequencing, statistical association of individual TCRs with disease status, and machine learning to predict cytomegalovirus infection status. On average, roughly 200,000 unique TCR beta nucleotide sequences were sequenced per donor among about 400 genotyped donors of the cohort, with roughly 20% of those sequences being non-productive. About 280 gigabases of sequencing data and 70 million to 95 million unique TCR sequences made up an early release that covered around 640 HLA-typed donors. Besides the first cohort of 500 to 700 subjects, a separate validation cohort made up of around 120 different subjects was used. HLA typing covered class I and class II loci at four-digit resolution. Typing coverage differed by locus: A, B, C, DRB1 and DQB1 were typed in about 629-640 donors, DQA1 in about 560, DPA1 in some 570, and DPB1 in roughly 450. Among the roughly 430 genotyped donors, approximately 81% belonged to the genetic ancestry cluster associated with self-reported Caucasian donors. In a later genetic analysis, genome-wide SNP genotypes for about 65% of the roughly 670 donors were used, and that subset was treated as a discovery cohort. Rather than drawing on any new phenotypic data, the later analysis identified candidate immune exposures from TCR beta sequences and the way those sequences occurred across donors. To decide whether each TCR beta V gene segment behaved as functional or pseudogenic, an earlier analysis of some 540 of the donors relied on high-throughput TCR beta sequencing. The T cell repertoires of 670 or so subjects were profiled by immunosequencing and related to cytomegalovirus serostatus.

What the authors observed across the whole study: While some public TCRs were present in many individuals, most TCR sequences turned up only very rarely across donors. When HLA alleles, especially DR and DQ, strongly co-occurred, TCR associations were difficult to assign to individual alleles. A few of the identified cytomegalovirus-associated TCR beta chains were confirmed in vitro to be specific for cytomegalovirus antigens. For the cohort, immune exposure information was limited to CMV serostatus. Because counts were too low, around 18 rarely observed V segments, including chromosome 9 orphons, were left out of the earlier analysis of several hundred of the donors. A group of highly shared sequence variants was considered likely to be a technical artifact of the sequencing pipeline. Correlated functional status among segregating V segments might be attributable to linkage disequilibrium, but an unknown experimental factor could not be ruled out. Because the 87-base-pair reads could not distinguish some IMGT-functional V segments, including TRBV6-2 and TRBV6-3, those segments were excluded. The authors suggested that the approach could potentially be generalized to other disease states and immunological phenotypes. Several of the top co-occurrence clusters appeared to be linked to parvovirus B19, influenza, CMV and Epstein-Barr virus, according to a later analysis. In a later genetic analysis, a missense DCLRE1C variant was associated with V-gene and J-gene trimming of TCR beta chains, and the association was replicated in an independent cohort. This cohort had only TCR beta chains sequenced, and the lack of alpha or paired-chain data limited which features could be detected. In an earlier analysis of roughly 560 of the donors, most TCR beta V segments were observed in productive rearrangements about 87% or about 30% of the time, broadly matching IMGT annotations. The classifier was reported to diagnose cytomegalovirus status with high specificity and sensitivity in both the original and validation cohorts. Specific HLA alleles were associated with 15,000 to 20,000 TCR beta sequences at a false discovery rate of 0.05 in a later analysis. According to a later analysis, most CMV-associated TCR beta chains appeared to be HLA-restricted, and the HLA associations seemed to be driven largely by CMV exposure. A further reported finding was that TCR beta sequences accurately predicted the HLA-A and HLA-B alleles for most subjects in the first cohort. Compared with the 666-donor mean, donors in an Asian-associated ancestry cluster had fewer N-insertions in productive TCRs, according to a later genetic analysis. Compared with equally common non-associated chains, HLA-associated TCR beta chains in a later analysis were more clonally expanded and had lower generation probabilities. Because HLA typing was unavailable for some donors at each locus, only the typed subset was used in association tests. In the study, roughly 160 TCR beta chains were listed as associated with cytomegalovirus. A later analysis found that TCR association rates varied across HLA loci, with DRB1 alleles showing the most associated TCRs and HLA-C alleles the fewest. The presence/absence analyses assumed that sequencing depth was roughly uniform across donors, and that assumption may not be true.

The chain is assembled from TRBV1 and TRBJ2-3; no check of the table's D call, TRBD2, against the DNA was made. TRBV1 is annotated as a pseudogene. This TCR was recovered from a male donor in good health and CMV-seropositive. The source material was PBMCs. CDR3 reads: CTTRLSSTDTQYF. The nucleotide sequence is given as TGCACCACCAGACTTTCTAGCACAGATACGCAGTATTTT.